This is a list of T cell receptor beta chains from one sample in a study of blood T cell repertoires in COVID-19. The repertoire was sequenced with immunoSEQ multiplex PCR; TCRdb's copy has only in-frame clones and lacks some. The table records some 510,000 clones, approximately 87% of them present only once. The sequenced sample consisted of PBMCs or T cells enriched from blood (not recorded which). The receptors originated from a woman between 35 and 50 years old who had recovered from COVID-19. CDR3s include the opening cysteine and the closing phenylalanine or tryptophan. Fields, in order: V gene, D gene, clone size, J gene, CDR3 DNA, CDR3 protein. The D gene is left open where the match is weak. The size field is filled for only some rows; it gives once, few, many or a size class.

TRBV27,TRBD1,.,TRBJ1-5,TGTGCCAGCAGTCCGGGGACAGGGGGTTATAGCAATCAGCCCCAGCATTTT,CASSPGTGGYSNQPQHF
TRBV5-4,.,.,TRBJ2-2,TGTGCCAGCAGCTTGGGGGGCGGGGCCACCGGGGAGCTGTTTTTT,CASSLGGGATGELFF
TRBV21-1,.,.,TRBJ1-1,TGTGCCAGCAGACCGGAACAGGTGAACACTGAAGCTTTCTTT,CASRPEQVNTEAFF
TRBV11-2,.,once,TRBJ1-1,TGTGCCAGCAGCTTAGTAGGGTTTGGACAGATGAACACTGAAGCTTTCTTT,CASSLVGFGQMNTEAFF
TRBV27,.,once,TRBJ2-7,TGTGCCAGCAGCCTCACAGGTTACGAGCAGTACTTC,CASSLTGYEQYF
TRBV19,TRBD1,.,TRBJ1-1,TGTGCCAGTAGTTTGCCAGGGACAGGAATCCGCACTGAAGCTTTCTTT,CASSLPGTGIRTEAFF
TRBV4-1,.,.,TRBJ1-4,TGCGCCAGCAGCCAAGACCCCCCGAGGGTAGGAGCTAATGAAAAACTGTTTTTT,CASSQDPPRVGANEKLFF
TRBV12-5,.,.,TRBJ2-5,TGTGCTAGTGGTAATAGACAGGCGGAGACCCAGTACTTC,CASGNRQAETQYF
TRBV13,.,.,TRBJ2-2,TGTGCCAGCAGCTTAGAACAGGGGGAGCTGTTTTTT,CASSLEQGELFF
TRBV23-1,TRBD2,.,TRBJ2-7,TGCGCCAGCAGTCATCCGGGGGGGACAAGTCCCTACGAGCAGTACTTC,CASSHPGGTSPYEQYF
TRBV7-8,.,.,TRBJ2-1,TGTGCCAGCAGCTTAGAAGAGACTAGGCCTAAGCAGTTCTTC,CASSLEETRPKQFF
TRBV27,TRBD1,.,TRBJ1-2,TGTGCCAGCAGTTTATCCGGACAGGGGAGTTATGGCTACACCTTC,CASSLSGQGSYGYTF
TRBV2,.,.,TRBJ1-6,TGTGCCAGCAGTGTCGGAGTGGTTTCACCCCTCCACTTT,CASSVGVVSPLHF
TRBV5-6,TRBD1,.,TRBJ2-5,TGTGCCAGCAGCCCCGGGACAGCACAAGAGACCCAGTACTTC,CASSPGTAQETQYF
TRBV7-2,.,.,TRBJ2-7,TGTGCCAGCAGCTTAGAGGCTTCGGGGGTCAGGGAGCAGTACTTC,CASSLEASGVREQYF
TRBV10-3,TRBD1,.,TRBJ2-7,TGTGCCATCAGAGAACCGGGACAGCCCTACGAGCAGTACTTC,CAIREPGQPYEQYF
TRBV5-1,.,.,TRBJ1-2,TGCGCCAGCAGCTTGGACACCAACTATGGCTACACCTTC,CASSLDTNYGYTF
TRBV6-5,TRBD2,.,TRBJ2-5,TGTGCCAGCAGCCATGTAGCGGGAAGGGAGACCCAGTACTTC,CASSHVAGRETQYF
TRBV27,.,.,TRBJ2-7,TGTGCCAGCAGTTCCCCTCGGGCCAGGGTAGTTAACGAGCAGTACTTC,CASSSPRARVVNEQYF
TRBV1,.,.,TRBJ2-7,TGCACCAGCAGCCAAGAATTCAGCGAGCAGTACTTC,CTSSQEFSEQYF
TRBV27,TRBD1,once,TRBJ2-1,TGTGCCAGCAGTTTAAGGACAGGGCACAATGAGCAGTTCTTC,CASSLRTGHNEQFF
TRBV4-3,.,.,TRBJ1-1,TGCGCCAGCAGCCAAGGACACAGGGACGGCACTGAAGCTTTCTTT,CASSQGHRDGTEAFF
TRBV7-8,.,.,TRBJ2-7,TGTGCCAGCAGCTCCAGTGGCCCCTACGAGCAGTACTTC,CASSSSGPYEQYF
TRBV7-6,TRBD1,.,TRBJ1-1,TGTGCCAGCAGCTCGGACGCCCGGGACAGCTTTTTGAACACTGAAGCTTTCTTT,CASSSDARDSFLNTEAFF
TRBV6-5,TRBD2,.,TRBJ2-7,TGTGCCAGCAGTTTCCTGGGGAGGGGTTACGAGCAGTACTTC,CASSFLGRGYEQYF
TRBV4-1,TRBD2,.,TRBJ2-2,TGCGCCAGCAGCTTCAGACGCGGGAGCAACACCGGGGAGCTGTTTTTT,CASSFRRGSNTGELFF
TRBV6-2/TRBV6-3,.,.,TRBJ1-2,TGTGCCAGCAGTTATAGCTATGGCTACACCTTC,CASSYSYGYTF
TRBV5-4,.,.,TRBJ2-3,TGTGCCAGCAGCGCCGACTCCCTCCGCGGCACAGATACGCAGTATTTT,CASSADSLRGTDTQYF
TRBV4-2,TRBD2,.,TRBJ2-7,TGTGCCAGCAGCCTGGAGCGGGGGGCAGGATACGAGCAGTACTTC,CASSLERGAGYEQYF
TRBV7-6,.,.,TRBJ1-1,TGTGCCAGCAGCTCGACAGAGAACACTGAAGCTTTCTTT,CASSSTENTEAFF
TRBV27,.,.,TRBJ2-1,TGTGCCAGCAGTCAACTGGAGAGGGAGCAGTTCTTC,CASSQLEREQFF
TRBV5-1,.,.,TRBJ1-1,TGCGCCAGCACCGGGTCTAACACTGAAGCTTTCTTT,CASTGSNTEAFF
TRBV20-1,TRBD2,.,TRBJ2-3,TGCAGTGCTAGTACCAATGTGCTAGCGGGAAGCACAGATACGCAGTATTTT,CSASTNVLAGSTDTQYF
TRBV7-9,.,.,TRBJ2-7,TGTGCCAGCAGCTTAGCGGACCCGGGACTCGGCTACGAGCAGTACTTC,CASSLADPGLGYEQYF
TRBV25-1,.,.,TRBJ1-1,TGTGCCAGCAGTGAATTGTCCGGGGGCACTGAAGCTTTCTTT,CASSELSGGTEAFF
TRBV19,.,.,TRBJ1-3,TGTGCCAGTAGTATCAAGGCAGGGTCCGGAAACACCATATATTTT,CASSIKAGSGNTIYF
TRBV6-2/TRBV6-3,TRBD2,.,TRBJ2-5,TGTGCCAGCAGTGCTAGCGGGAGGAAGGGGACCCAGTACTTC,CASSASGRKGTQYF
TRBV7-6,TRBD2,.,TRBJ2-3,TGTGCCAGCAGCCCCTGGACTAGCGGGTCCAGCACAGATACGCAGTATTTT,CASSPWTSGSSTDTQYF
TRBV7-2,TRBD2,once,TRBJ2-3,TGTGCCAGCAGCTCGGGACTAGCGGGAGGGGCAGATACGCAGTATTTT,CASSSGLAGGADTQYF
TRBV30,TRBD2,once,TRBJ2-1,TGTGCCTGGAGTGCACCTGGGGCGGGAGATCTAAATGAGCAGTTCTTC,CAWSAPGAGDLNEQFF
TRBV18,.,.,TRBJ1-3,TGTGCCAGCTCACCTCCGGGTTTGAGAGTGTCTGGAAACACCATATATTTT,CASSPPGLRVSGNTIYF
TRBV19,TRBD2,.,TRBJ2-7,TGTGCCAGTAGTGTGACTAGCGGTGTGGGAGAGCAGTACTTC,CASSVTSGVGEQYF
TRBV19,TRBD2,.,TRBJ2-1,TGTGCCAGTAGTCCGGGACTAGCGGGGAGTCAGTTCTTC,CASSPGLAGSQFF
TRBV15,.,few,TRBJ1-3,TGTGCCACCAGCAGAGATGGCTCTGGACATTTCTCTGGAAACACCATATATTTT,CATSRDGSGHFSGNTIYF
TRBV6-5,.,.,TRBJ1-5,TGTGCCAGCAGTTACTCAGTGGCAGTCCTTCAGCCCCAGCATTTT,CASSYSVAVLQPQHF
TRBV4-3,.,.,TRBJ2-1,TGCGCCAGCAGCCAAGATTTGTGGACGGGAGAACCCAATGAGCAGTTCTTC,CASSQDLWTGEPNEQFF
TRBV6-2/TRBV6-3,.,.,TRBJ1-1,TGTGCCAGCAGTTATTTGGTAGGGGCTGAAGCTTTCTTT,CASSYLVGAEAFF
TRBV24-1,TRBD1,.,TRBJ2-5,TGTGCCACCAGTGACCCGGGACAGGGTAGCGGAGAGACCCAGTACTTC,CATSDPGQGSGETQYF